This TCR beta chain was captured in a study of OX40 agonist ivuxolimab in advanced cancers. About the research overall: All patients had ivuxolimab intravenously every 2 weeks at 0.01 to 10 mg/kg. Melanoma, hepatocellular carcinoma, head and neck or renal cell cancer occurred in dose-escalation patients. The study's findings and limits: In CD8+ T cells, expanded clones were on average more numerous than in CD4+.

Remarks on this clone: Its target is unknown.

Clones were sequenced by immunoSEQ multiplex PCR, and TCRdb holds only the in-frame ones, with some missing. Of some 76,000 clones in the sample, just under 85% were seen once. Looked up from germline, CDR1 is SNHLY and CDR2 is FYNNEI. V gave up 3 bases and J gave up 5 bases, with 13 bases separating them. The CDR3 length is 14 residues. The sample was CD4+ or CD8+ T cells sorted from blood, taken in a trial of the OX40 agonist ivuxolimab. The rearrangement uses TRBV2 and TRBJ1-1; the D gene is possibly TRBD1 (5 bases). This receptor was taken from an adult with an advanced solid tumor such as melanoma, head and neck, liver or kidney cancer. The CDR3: CASSDGGYDTEAFF. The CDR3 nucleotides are TGTGCCAGCAGTGATGGGGGGTACGATACTGAAGCTTTCTTT.